This T cell receptor (beta chain) was observed in a study of blood T cell repertoires in COVID-19. Study information: Acute-phase and convalescent COVID-19 samples originated in the United States, Italy and Spain.

Per the authors' pipeline: Estimation of nucleated cell counts was performed using reference gene primer amplification. Generated by immunoSEQ multiplex PCR, the TCRdb table keeps only in-frame clones and is missing some. V, J and clone size are taken as reported in that table, and D and trimming were inferred from the DNA itself. The table lists about 360,000 clones, about 88% of them singletons. Trimming took off 4 bases at V and 1 base at J, with 10 bases between the two ends. The germline CDR1 and CDR2 sequences are PRHDT and FYEKMQ (reference sequence). This CDR3 is built from 15 residues. The chain has TRBV13 and TRBJ2-2; TRBD1 might be the D (6 bases). The TCR originated in a human donor in a cohort sampled during active COVID-19. Sequencing was performed on peripheral blood. In nucleotides, the CDR3 is TGTGCCAGCAGCTCCTACAGGGAGAACACCGGGGAGCTGTTTTTT. Protein: CASSSYRENTGELFF.